This record covers a single T cell receptor (beta chain). Antigen: not known. Clones were read by immunoSEQ multiplex PCR, and TCRdb kept only the in-frame ones, dropping some. The data hold around 150,000 clones, with 75% to 95% observed a single time. The sample is drawn from a study of T cell responses to AZD1222 COVID-19 vaccine. Study-level points and caveats: Without day 14 samples, only post-peak T cell repertoires were studied.

Germline lookup yields CDR1 MNHEY and CDR2 SMNVEV (reference sequence). Trimming took off 8 bases at V and 7 bases at J, with 13 bases between the two ends. The CDR3 covers 12 residues. The sequence was collected from an adult who received the AZD1222 COVID-19 vaccine. This chain connects TRBV27 to TRBJ2-3; perhaps TRBD1 as D (6 bases). The source was peripheral blood, collected 28 days after the second AZD1222 dose. This CDR3 is CASGTQGHTQYF. Here the CDR3 DNA reads TGTGCCAGCGGAACACAGGGACATACGCAGTATTTT.